The source of this T cell receptor (beta chain) is a study of identical twins. The V and J ends lost 6 bases and 4 bases respectively, with 19 bases between them. The CDR3 length is 16 residues. Germline loops: CDR1 SGHNT, CDR2 YENEEA. At least ten counts were recorded for this clonotype. One entry per CDR3 protein results from TCRdb running MiXCR on the 5' RACE reads. The table records 250,000 to 300,000 distinct CDR3 sequences, 8.5% to 9.5% of them present only once. Everyone who donated was a healthy Caucasian. This same sample was also part of a study on yellow fever vaccine responses in identical twins.

The sample taken for sequencing was CD8+ T cells sorted from blood. The rearrangement uses TRBV11-3 and TRBJ2-1; maybe TRBD1 (6 bases). The TCR was taken from a woman between 18 and 30 years old in good health. The CDR3 is CASSTLGGDRYNEQFF. DNA of the CDR3: TGTGCCAGCAGTACCCTAGGGGGAGACCGTTACAATGAGCAGTTCTTC.